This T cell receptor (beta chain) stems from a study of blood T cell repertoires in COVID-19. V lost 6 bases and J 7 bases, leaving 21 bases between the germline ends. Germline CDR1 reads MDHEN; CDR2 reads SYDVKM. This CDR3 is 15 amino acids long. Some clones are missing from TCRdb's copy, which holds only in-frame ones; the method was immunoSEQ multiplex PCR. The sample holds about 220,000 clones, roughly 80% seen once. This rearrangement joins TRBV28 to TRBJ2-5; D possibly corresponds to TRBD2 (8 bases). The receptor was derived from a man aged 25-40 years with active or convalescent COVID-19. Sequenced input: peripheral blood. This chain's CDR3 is CASSPPSGHRGTQYF. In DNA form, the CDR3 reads TGTGCCAGCAGCCCCCCTAGCGGGCACAGGGGGACCCAGTACTTC.